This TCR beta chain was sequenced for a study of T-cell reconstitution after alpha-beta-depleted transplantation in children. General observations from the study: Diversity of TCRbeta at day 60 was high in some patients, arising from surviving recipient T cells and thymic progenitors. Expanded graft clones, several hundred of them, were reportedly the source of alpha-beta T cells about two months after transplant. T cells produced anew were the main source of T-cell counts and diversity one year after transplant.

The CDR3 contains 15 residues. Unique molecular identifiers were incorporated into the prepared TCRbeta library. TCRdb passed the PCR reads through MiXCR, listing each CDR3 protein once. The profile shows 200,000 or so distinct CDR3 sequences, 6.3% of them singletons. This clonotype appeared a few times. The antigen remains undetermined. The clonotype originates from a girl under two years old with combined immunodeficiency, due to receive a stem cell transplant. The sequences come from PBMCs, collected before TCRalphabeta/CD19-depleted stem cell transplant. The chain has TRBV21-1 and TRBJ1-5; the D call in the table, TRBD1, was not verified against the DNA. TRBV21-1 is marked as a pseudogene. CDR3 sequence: CASNDGQGFNQPQHF. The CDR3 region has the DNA TGTGCCAGCAACGATGGACAGGGTTTTAATCAGCCCCAGCATTTT.